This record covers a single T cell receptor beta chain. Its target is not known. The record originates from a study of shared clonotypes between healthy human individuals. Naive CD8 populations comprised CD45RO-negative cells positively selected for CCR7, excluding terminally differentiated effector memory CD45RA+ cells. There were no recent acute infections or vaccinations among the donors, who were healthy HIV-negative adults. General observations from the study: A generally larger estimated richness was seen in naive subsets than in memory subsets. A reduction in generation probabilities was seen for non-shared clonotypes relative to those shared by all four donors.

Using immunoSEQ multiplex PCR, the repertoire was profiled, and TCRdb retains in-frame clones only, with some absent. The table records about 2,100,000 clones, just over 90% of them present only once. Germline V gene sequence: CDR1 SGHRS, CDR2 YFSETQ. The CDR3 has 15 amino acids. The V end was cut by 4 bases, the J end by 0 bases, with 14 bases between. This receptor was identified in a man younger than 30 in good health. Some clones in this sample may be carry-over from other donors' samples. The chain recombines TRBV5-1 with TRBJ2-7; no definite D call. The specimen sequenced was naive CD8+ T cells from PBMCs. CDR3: CASSVNRDSSYEQYF. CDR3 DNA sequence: TGCGCCAGCAGCGTTAACAGAGATAGCTCCTACGAGCAGTACTTC.